Listed here are 20 T cell receptor beta chains from one sample, sequenced in a study of cytomegalovirus exposure and HLA in healthy donors (dated by TCRdb to the late 2010s). Preparation of the library involved the immunoSEQ multiplex PCR assay. The multiplex PCR relied on a mix of 60 forward primers for TCR Vbeta segments and 13 reverse primers for TCR Jbeta segments. The table comes from immuneACCESS by way of TCRdb, which keeps in-frame sequences with V and J called. Part of the clones is missing from these tables; in studies checked, under half for an unresolved V gene and the rest for unknown reasons. Across this sample there are about 120,000 clones, with about three quarters seen only once. The top ten hold approximately 1% of the sample. Sequencing input: PBMCs. The origin of the receptors is a human donor in good health.

The rearrangement joins TRBV28 to TRBJ1-6; D ambiguous. The CDR3 is made up of 13 amino acids. The germline V gene has CDR1 MDHEN and CDR2 SYDVKM. V was trimmed by 3 bases and J by 9 bases, leaving 9 bases between them. The CDR3 is CASSFFRGSPLHF. The CDR3 coding sequence is TGTGCCAGCAGTTTTTTCAGAGGTTCACCCCTCCACTTT.

J is TRBJ2-1 and V is TRBV4-1; D might be TRBD1 (6 bases). V dropped 6 bases and J dropped 0 bases, with 12 bases sitting between them. CDR1 MGHRA and CDR2 YSYEKL come from the germline V gene. CDR3 length: 15 amino acids. CDR3 DNA sequence: TGCGCCAGCAGAGGGGGACCCAGCTCCTACAATGAGCAGTTCTTC. This codes for CASRGGPSSYNEQFF.

The chain employs TRBV28 and TRBJ1-2, with 9 bases lining up with TRBD1. This CDR3 has 14 residues. Germline V lookup: CDR1 MDHEN, CDR2 SYDVKM. The ends lost 6 bases at V and 4 bases at J; junction bases unmatched: 6. CDR3 amino acids: CASRQGAVFYGYTF. The CDR3 coding sequence is TGTGCCAGCAGACAGGGGGCGGTTTTCTATGGCTACACCTTC.

This clone was detected only a few times. This rearrangement joins TRBV4-2 to TRBJ1-4; the D gene is possibly TRBD1 (6 bases). Germline-derived CDR1 and CDR2 are LGHNA and YNFKEQ. The CDR3 runs to 14 residues. V dropped 7 bases and J dropped 1 base, with 10 bases sitting between them. The DNA of the CDR3 is TGTGCCAGCACTCAACAGGGAACTAATGAAAAACTGTTTTTT. It specifies CASTQQGTNEKLFF.

J is TRBJ2-3 and V is TRBV28; D might be TRBD2 (5 bases). The CDR3 spans 19 residues. With 5 bases removed from V and 2 bases from J, the gap between germline ends came to 26 bases. Germline CDR1 MDHEN, CDR2 SYDVKM. The CDR3 DNA follows: TGTGCCAGCAGTCCCGGCACCCTTTCCCCGGGGTGGTACACAGATACGCAGTATTTT. Encoded protein: CASSPGTLSPGWYTDTQYF.

V gene TRBV28 combines with J gene TRBJ1-1, with 7 bases aligning to TRBD1. The ends lost 5 bases at V and 1 base at J; junction bases unmatched: 7. From germline, CDR1 is MDHEN and CDR2 SYDVKM. This CDR3 spans 15 amino acids. CDR3: CASSPHRQGNTEAFF. CDR3 in DNA: TGTGCCAGCAGTCCTCACCGACAGGGGAACACTGAAGCTTTCTTT.

The rearrangement uses TRBV25-1 and TRBJ1-1, with D possibly TRBD1 on 5 matching bases. Germline-derived CDR1 and CDR2 are MGHDK and SYGVNS. The CDR3 consists of 17 residues. V shed 4 bases and J shed 0 bases, with 18 bases lying between them. The CDR3 bases are TGTGCCAGCAGTGCAGCTTCAAGGGGAGGTTTGAACACTGAAGCTTTCTTT. Translation: CASSAASRGGLNTEAFF.

This chain links TRBV5-1 with TRBJ1-5, with D perhaps matching TRBD1 (6 bases). Trimming took 0 bases from V and 7 from J, leaving 14 bases between them. CDR3 length: 15 residues. CDR1 is SGHRS, CDR2 YFSETQ, per germline. CDR3 amino acids: CASSLEPGHGQPQHF. The CDR3 coding sequence is TGCGCCAGCAGCTTGGAGCCGGGACATGGCCAGCCCCAGCATTTT. The whole variable domain, filled in from reference TRBV5-1 and TRBJ1-5, reads KAGVTQTPRYLIKTRGQQVTLSCSPISGHRSVSWYQQTPGQGLQFLFEYFSETQRNKGNFPGRFSGRQFSNSRSEMNVSTLELGDSALYLCASSLEPGHGQPQHFGDGTRLSIL.

CDR3 amino acids: CATSSGTYEQYF. The CDR3 region has the DNA TGCGCCACCTCTAGCGGGACCTACGAGCAGTACTTC. The chain couples TRBV10-1 to TRBJ2-5, with 9 bases aligning to TRBD2. The better agreement between TRBJ2-7 and the DNA end casts doubt on the J call. In germline, CDR1 is WNHNN, CDR2 SYGVQD (reference sequence). There are 12 residues in the CDR3.

The V call is TRBV7-9, the J call TRBJ1-2; D remains ambiguous. The CDR3 is 15 amino acids. V was clipped by 1 base and J by 2 bases, with 11 bases between them. Germline V lookup: CDR1 SEHNR, CDR2 FQNEAQ (reference sequence). The CDR3 spells CASSLVRRANYGYTF. The CDR3 nucleotides read TGTGCCAGCAGCTTAGTACGGAGAGCGAACTATGGCTACACCTTC.

This chain uses TRBV28 with TRBJ2-7; D is possibly TRBD2 (5 bases). Trimming left V 1 base short and J 5 bases short, with 9 bases between. The germline gives CDR1 MDHEN, CDR2 SYDVKM. The CDR3 covers 13 residues. For the CDR3, the DNA is TGTGCCAGCAGTTTATCAGGACTCCACGAGCAGTACTTC. This translates into CASSLSGLHEQYF.

The rearrangement joins TRBV6-5 to TRBJ1-1; D perhaps matches TRBD1 (6 bases). This CDR3 has 15 residues. Germline-derived CDR1 and CDR2 are MNHEY and SVGAGI. V shed 0 bases and J shed 5 bases, with 13 bases lying between them. In nucleotides, the CDR3 is TGTGCCAGCAGTTACTCAGGGGGAGGGGGAACTGAAGCTTTCTTT. As protein: CASSYSGGGGTEAFF.

J is TRBJ2-5 and V is TRBV5-1; 7 bases are a match to TRBD2. Germline CDR1 and CDR2: SGHRS and YFSETQ. J was trimmed by 0 bases and V by 2 bases; bases with no gene match: 4. The CDR3 sequence is 15 residues long. The CDR3 protein is CASSFGGGNQETQYF. The CDR3 DNA follows: TGCGCCAGCAGCTTTGGGGGGGGGAACCAAGAGACCCAGTACTTC.

The CDR3 nucleotides read TGTGCCAGTAGCCTGGAGGGGACCGCTTACAATGAGCAGTTCTTC. It codes for CASSLEGTAYNEQFF. The chain carries TRBV19 and TRBJ2-1, with D perhaps TRBD2 (6 bases). Germline CDR1 and CDR2: LNHDA and SQIVND (reference sequence). The V end lost 6 bases, the J end lost 4 bases, and 16 bases lay between the germline ends. The CDR3 is 15 residues long.

V is TRBV19 and J is TRBJ2-3; the match to TRBD1 covers 7 bases. The CDR3 sequence is 17 residues long. CDR1 is LNHDA, CDR2 SQIVND, per germline (reference sequence). With 2 bases clipped from V and 6 bases from J, the junction kept 14 bases outside the gene matches. CDR3 sequence (DNA): TGTGCCAGTAGTATAAAGCTTTGGACAGGACGGACGGATACGCAGTATTTT. Protein product: CASSIKLWTGRTDTQYF.

The genes are TRBV7-9 and TRBJ1-6, with TRBD1 matching 10 bases. This CDR3 comprises 14 residues. CDR1 and CDR2 (germline): SEHNR, FQNEAQ (reference sequence). The junction had 4 bases not matched to a gene; V was cut back by 4 bases and J by 10 bases. CDR3 coding DNA: TGTGCCAGCAGCTGGGACAGGGGAGACTCACCCCTCCACTTT. Protein product: CASSWDRGDSPLHF.

This chain joins TRBV11-2 and TRBJ1-6; D possibly corresponds to TRBD1 (5 bases). The V gene lost 1 base and the J gene lost 8 bases, with 15 bases spanning the gap. The CDR3 has 16 amino acids. Looked up from germline, CDR1 is SGHAT and CDR2 is FQNNGV. CDR3 amino acids: CASSLVFGGRDSPLHF. For the CDR3, the DNA is TGTGCCAGCAGCTTAGTCTTCGGGGGTCGGGATTCACCCCTCCACTTT.

This clone was recorded a few times. The chain joins TRBV7-9 to TRBJ1-1, with D tentatively TRBD1 (5 bases). Per germline, CDR1 SEHNR and CDR2 FQNEAQ (reference sequence). Between the trimmed V and J ends, which lost 1 base and 8 bases, there was a span of 8 bases. The CDR3 totals 12 residues. Here the CDR3 DNA reads TGTGCCAGCAGCTTAGTAAGGGGAGAAGCTTTCTTT. Protein product: CASSLVRGEAFF.

CDR3 sequence: CALGPKGNQPQHF. CDR3 DNA sequence: TGTGCCCTGGGCCCCAAGGGGAATCAGCCCCAGCATTTT. The genes are TRBV28 and TRBJ1-5; D might be TRBD1 (5 bases). The CDR3 sequence is 13 residues long. The germline V and J ends were trimmed by 11 bases and 4 bases, with 15 bases remaining between them. Germline V gene data show CDR1 as MDHEN and CDR2 as SYDVKM.

The rearrangement joins TRBV7-9 to TRBJ1-2; 9 bases fit TRBD1. Germline-derived CDR1 and CDR2 are SEHNR and FQNEAQ (reference sequence). This CDR3 has 14 residues. V dropped 5 bases and J dropped 6; count of bases not matched to a gene: 7. CDR3 in amino acids: CASSPWDRDDGYTF. The CDR3 DNA reads as TGTGCCAGCAGCCCCTGGGACAGGGATGATGGCTACACCTTC.